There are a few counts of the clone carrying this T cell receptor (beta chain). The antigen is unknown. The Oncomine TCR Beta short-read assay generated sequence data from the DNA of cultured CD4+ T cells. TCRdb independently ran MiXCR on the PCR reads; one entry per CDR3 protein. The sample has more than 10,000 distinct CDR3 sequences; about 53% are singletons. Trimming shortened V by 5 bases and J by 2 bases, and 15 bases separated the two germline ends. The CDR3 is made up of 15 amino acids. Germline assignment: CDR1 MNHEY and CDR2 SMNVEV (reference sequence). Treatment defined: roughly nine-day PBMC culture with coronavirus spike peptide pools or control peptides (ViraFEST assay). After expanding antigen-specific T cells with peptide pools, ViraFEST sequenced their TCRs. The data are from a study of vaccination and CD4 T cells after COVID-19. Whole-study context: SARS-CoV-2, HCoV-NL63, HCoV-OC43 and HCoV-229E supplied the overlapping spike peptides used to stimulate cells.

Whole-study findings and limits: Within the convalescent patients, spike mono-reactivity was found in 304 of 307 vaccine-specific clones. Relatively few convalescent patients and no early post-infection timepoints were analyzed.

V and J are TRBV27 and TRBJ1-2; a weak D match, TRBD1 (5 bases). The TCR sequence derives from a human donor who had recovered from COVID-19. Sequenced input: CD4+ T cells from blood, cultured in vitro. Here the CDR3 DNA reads TGTGCCAGCAGTCAACAGGTTGGGGGAAACTATGGCTACACCTTC. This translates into CASSQQVGGNYGYTF.